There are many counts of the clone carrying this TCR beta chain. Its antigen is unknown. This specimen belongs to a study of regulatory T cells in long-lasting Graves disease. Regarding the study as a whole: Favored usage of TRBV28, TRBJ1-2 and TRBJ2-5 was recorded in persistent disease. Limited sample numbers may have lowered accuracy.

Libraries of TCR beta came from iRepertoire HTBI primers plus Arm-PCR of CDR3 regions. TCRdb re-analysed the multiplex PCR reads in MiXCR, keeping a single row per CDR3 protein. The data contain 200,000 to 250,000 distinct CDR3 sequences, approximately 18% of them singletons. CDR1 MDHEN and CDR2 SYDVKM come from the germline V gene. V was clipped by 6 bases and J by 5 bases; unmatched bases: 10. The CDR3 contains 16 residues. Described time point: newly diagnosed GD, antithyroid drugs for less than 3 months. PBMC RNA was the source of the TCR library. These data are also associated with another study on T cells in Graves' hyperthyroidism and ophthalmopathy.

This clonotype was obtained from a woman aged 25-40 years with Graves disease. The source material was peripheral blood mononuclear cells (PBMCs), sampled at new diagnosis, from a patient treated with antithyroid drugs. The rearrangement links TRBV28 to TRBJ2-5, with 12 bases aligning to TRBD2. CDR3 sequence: CASSRQTSGGRETQYF. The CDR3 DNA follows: TGTGCCAGCAGCCGTCAAACTAGCGGGGGGAGGGAGACCCAGTACTTC.